This T cell receptor beta chain was sequenced for a study of regulatory T cells in long-lasting Graves disease. Study conclusions and caveats: Segments TRBV28, TRBJ1-2 and TRBJ2-5 showed preferential usage in persistent disease. Newly diagnosed Graves' patients exceeded persistent ones in TCR diversity.

Arm-PCR of CDR3 regions and iRepertoire HTBI primers were used to build TCR beta libraries. TCRdb itself ran the multiplex PCR reads through MiXCR, one entry per CDR3 protein. The sample lists around 400,000 distinct CDR3 sequences, over 14% occurring once. This clonotype appeared a few times. The antigen is not known. The CDR3 runs 14 residues. V was pared by 5 bases and J by 8 bases, with 18 bases between. Germline V gene lookup returns CDR1 SGHAT and CDR2 FQNNGV. Stated time point: newly diagnosed GD, antithyroid drugs for less than 3 months. Isolated PBMC RNA provided the starting material for the TCR library. The same data also went into a second study, on T cells in Graves' hyperthyroidism and ophthalmopathy. As that study records: HTBI primers were used for first-round RT-PCR of the TCR CDR3. Most clonotypes that expanded in the thyroid above 0.001 also showed up in blood.

The input for sequencing was peripheral blood mononuclear cells (PBMCs), taken at new diagnosis, from a patient treated with antithyroid drugs. The clonotype originates from a woman in her 40s with Graves disease. This chain joins TRBV11-2 and TRBJ1-2; possible D gene TRBD1, 5 bases. CDR3 amino acids: CASSPDLGVLGYTF. CDR3 DNA sequence: TGTGCCAGCAGCCCCGACTTAGGGGTTCTCGGCTACACCTTC.